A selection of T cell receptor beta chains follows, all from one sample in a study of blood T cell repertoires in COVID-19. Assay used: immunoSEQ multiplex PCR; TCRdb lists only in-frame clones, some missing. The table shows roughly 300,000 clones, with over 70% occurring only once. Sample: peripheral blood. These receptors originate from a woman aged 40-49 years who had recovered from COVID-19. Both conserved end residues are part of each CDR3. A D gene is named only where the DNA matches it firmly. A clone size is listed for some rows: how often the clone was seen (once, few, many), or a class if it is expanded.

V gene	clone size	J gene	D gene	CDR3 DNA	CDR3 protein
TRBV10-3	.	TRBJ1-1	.	TGTGCCATCAGTGAGCGAGGAGGGGACACTGAAGCTTTCTTT	CAISERGGDTEAFF
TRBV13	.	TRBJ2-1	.	TGTGCCAGCAGCCTGCGGGGTGGCAATGAGCAGTTCTTC	CASSLRGGNEQFF
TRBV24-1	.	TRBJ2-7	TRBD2	TGTGCCACCAGTGATAACAGACTAGCGGGGCGGAGCTCCTACGAGCAGTACTTC	CATSDNRLAGRSSYEQYF
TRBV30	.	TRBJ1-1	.	TGTGCCTGTAACCCTAGGGGAACTGAAGCTTTCTTT	CACNPRGTEAFF
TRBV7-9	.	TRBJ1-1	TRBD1	TGTGCCAGCGCCCCACCCGGCAGGGGGCGAACTGAAGCTTTCTTT	CASAPPGRGRTEAFF
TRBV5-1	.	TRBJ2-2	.	TGCGCCAGCAGCTTGGGCGGGACAGCGAACACCGGGGAGCTGTTTTTT	CASSLGGTANTGELFF
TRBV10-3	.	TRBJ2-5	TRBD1	TGTGCCACCCTCCGACAGGGTCGCCAAGAGACCCAGTACTTC	CATLRQGRQETQYF
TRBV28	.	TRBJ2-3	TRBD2	TGTGCCAGCCGAAACGACGGGGGGGTCCCTAATACGCAGTATTTT	CASRNDGGVPNTQYF
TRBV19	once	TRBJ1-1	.	TGTGCCAGTAGCGGTGTTGTGGGCGCGAACACTGAAGCTTTCTTT	CASSGVVGANTEAFF
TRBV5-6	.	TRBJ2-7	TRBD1	TGTGCCAGCAGCTTGTCCCAGGGGGCTCCCTACGAGCAGTACTTC	CASSLSQGAPYEQYF
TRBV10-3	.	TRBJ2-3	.	TGTGCCATCAGGGCCGGCACAGATACGCAGTATTTT	CAIRAGTDTQYF
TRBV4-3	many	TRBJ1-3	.	TGCGCCAGCAGCCAAGAGTTGGGACACTTCTCTGGAAACACCATATATTTT	CASSQELGHFSGNTIYF
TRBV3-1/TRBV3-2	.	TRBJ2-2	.	TGTGCCAGCAGCCCCCTATCGCCGGGCACCGGGGAGCTGTTTTTT	CASSPLSPGTGELFF
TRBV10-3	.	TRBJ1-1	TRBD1	TGTGCCATCGGGGACAGGGCTGAGACTGAAGCTTTCTTT	CAIGDRAETEAFF
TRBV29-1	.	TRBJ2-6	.	TGCAGCGTTTCCATCGGGGCCAACGTCCTGACTTTC	CSVSIGANVLTF
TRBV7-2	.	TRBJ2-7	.	TGTGCCAGCAGCTTGAGACAGAACGAGCAGTACTTC	CASSLRQNEQYF
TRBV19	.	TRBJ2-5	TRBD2	TGTGCCAGTAGTTTGATGCTAGCGGGGGGGGGAGAGACCCAGTACTTC	CASSLMLAGGGETQYF
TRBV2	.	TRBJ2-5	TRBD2	TGTGCCAGGGGCGGCATTAGCGGGGAGGAGACCCAGTACTTC	CARGGISGEETQYF
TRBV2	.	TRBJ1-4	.	TGTGCCAGCAGCCTCACTCAGGGACTAGGCAATGAAAAACTGTTTTTT	CASSLTQGLGNEKLFF
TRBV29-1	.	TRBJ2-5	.	TGCGGCGTGCGGAGGGGCGGGACCCAGTACTTC	CGVRRGGTQYF
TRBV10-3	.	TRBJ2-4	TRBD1	TGTGCCATCAGTCCGACGGACAGGGGGTTAGGAAACATTCAGTACTTC	CAISPTDRGLGNIQYF
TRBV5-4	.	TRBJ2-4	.	TGTGCCAGCAGCGCGAAAGCGTCCCTCGTCGGGAACATTCAGTACTTC	CASSAKASLVGNIQYF
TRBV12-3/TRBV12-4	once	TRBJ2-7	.	TGTGCCAGCAGTTTAGGGGGCGTAGAGCAGTACTTC	CASSLGGVEQYF
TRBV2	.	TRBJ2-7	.	TGTGCCAGCAGTGCGGACTGGTCTTCTGGGGAGCAGTACTTC	CASSADWSSGEQYF
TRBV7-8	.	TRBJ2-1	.	TGTGCCAGCAGCTTAGACATGGCCAGTGAGCAGTTCTTC	CASSLDMASEQFF
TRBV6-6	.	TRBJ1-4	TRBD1	TGTGCCAGCAGTCTTCCCGGGACAGGGGGCTCAGGGGAAAAACTGTTTTTT	CASSLPGTGGSGEKLFF
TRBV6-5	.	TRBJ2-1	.	TGTGCCAGCACCCTCAGTTACAATGAGCAGTTCTTC	CASTLSYNEQFF
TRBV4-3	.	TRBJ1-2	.	TGCGCCAGCAGCCAAGATCTTATCCGGGTAGCTGGCTACACCTTC	CASSQDLIRVAGYTF
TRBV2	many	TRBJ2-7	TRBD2	TGTGCCAGCAGTGAAGACGGGGGGAGCTCCTACGAGCAGTACTTC	CASSEDGGSSYEQYF
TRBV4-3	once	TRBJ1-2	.	TGCGCCAGCAGCCAAGACCCGCAGGGGAAGGGTCGGGGTGGCTACACCTTC	CASSQDPQGKGRGGYTF
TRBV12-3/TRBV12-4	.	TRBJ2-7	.	TGTGCCAGCAGCCGACAGTCTATCTACGAGCAGTACTTC	CASSRQSIYEQYF
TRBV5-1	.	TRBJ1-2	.	TGCGCCAGCAGCTTGGCCGGAGGGGCGCCGAGCTATGGCTACACCTTC	CASSLAGGAPSYGYTF
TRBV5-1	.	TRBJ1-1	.	TGCGCCAGCAGGGGGGTCCTCGGGGGCACTGAAGCTTTCTTT	CASRGVLGGTEAFF
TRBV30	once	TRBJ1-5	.	TGTGCCTGGAGTGTACGAGGGGGTGGACAGCCCCAGCATTTT	CAWSVRGGGQPQHF
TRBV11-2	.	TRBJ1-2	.	TGTGCCAGCAGCCCGCCGCAGGTTAACTATGGCTACACCTTC	CASSPPQVNYGYTF
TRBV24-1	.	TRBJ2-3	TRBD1	TGTGCCACCAGTAAGGGACAGGGGATTACAGATACGCAGTATTTT	CATSKGQGITDTQYF
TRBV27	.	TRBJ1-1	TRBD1	TGTGCCAGCAGTTTGGGACAGGGAGGCACTGAAGCTTTCTTT	CASSLGQGGTEAFF
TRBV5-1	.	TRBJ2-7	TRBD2	TGCGCCAGCAGCGTATCGGCGGGGGGGAACCACGAGCAGTACTTC	CASSVSAGGNHEQYF
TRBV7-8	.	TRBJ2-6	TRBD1	TGTGCCAGCAGCCCGCGGACAGGGAAAGGGGCCAACGTCCTGACTTTC	CASSPRTGKGANVLTF
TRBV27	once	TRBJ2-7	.	TGTGCCAGCAGTTCCGGAGGCTACGAGCAGTACTTC	CASSSGGYEQYF
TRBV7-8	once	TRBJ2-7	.	TGTGCCAGCAGCTTAGCGGGGACAGGCGGGGGATACGAGCAGTACTTC	CASSLAGTGGGYEQYF
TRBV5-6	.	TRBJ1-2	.	TGTGCCAGCAGCTTGGTTGGCAGCTATGGCTACACCTTC	CASSLVGSYGYTF
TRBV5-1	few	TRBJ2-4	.	TGCGCCAGCAGCTTGGAGACCCCAGGGCAAAACATTCAGTACTTC	CASSLETPGQNIQYF
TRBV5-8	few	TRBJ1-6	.	TGTGCCAGCAGCTTGGTCGACAGACGAGAGGACTCACCCCTCCACTTT	CASSLVDRREDSPLHF
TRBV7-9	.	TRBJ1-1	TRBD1	TGTGCCAGCAGCTTAGGTGGGACAGGGCCTCCTTTCTTT	CASSLGGTGPPFF
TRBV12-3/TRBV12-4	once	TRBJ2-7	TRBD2	TGTGCCAGCAGCCCTGGGAGGGGCGAGCAGTACTTC	CASSPGRGEQYF
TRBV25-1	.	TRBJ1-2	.	TGTGCCAGCAGTGAAGATATGTCAGCGGGCTACGGCTACACCTTC	CASSEDMSAGYGYTF
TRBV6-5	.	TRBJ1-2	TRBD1	TGTGCCAGCAGACGACAGGGCCTCTATGGCTACACCTTC	CASRRQGLYGYTF
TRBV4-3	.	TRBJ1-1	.	TGCGCCAGCAGCCAAGATGTGGTGGGTGCAGCGTACCCTTCTTACATGAACACTGAAGCTTTCTTT	CASSQDVVGAAYPSYMNTEAFF
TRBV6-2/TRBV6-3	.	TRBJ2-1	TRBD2	TGTGCCAGCAGTTACTCGATACGGACTAGTGAAGATGAGCAGTTCTTC	CASSYSIRTSEDEQFF
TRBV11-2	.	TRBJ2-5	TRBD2	TGTGCCAGCAGCGGAAGACCGACTAGCGGGGGGGCCCGGGCCCAGTACTTC	CASSGRPTSGGARAQYF
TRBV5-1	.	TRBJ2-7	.	TGCGCCAGCAGCTTCTTGGACTCATCCTACGAGCAGTACTTC	CASSFLDSSYEQYF